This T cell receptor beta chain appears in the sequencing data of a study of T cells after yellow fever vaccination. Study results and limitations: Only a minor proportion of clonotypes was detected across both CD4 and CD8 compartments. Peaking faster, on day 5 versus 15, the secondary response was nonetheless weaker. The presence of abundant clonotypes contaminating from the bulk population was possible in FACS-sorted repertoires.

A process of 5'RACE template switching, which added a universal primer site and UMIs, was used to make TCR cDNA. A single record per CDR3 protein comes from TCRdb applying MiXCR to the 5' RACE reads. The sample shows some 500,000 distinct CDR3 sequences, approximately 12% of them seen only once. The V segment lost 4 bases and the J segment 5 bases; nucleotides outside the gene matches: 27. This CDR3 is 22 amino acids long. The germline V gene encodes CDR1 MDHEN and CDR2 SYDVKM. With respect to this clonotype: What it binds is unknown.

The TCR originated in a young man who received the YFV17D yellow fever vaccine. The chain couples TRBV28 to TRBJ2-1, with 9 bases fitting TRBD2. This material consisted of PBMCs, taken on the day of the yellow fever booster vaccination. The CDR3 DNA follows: TGTGCCAGCAGTTCCGACAGGATTACGGGGCTAGCGGGAAGACCGGAGAACAATGAGCAGTTCTTC. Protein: CASSSDRITGLAGRPENNEQFF.